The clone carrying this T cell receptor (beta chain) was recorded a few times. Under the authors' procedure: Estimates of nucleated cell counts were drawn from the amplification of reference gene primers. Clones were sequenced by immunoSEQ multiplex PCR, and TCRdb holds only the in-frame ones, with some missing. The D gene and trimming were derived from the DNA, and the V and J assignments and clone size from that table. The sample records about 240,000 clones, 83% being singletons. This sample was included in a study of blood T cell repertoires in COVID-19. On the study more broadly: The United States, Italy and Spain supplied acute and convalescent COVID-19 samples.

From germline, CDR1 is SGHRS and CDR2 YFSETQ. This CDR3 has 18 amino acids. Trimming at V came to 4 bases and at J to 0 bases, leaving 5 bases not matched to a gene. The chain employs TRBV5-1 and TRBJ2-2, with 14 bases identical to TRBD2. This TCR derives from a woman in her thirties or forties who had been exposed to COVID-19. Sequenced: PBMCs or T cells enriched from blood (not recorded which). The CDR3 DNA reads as TGCGCCAGCAGCCCCTGGACTAGCGGGGGGACGAACACCGGGGAGCTGTTTTTT. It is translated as CASSPWTSGGTNTGELFF.